This record concerns one T cell receptor (beta chain) sequence. The antigen is not known. Time point reported: cycle 4 day 1 (C4D1), after more than 5 weeks of nivolumab. Every patient was affected by relapse after autologous stem cell transplantation, while exposure to brentuximab vedotin was not uniform. The data were taken from a study of PD-1 blockade in classical Hodgkin lymphoma. Study information: The study gave patients nivolumab 3 mg/kg intravenously every 2 weeks. Study results and caveats: Healthy donors were reported to have higher baseline TCR diversity than newly diagnosed patients. Patients with an early start, nivolumab under 1 year after ASCT, were excluded. At C4D1, TCR diversity had climbed significantly for CD4+ cells, though not for CD8+ cells.

Assay: immunoSEQ multiplex PCR; the TCRdb copy retains only in-frame clones and omits some. This sample has more than 40,000 clones, with 60% to 80% found just once. The CDR3 is 19 residues long. The sequenced sample was peripheral blood mononuclear cells (PBMCs), obtained before the fourth cycle of nivolumab. This TCR derives from a human donor with classical Hodgkin lymphoma. The V gene is TRBV21-1, the J gene TRBJ1-2. TRBV21-1 is classified as a pseudogene. The CDR3 region is CASSKVSVQPRSANYGHTF. The CDR3 DNA is TGTGCCAGCAGCAAAGTAAGCGTACAGCCCCGTTCAGCTAACTATGGCCACACCTTC.